Below are 13 T cell receptor beta chains sequenced from a single sample in a study of blood T cell repertoires in COVID-19. Sequencing was performed with immunoSEQ multiplex PCR; in TCRdb, only in-frame clones are kept and a portion is missing. Among 85,000 to 100,000 clones, approximately 70% were seen once, and the ten largest hold under 30%. The sequenced sample was peripheral blood. The receptors originated from a woman aged 60-75 years in a cohort sampled during active or convalescent COVID-19.

The J gene is TRBJ2-7, the V gene TRBV2, with 8 bases that match TRBD1. V lost 6 bases, J lost 4 bases, and 8 bases stayed unmatched. This CDR3 is built from 14 residues. Germline lookup yields CDR1 SNHLY and CDR2 FYNNEI. This CDR3 reads CASRFMDRAYEQYF. The CDR3 nucleotides read TGTGCCAGCAGATTTATGGACAGGGCTTACGAGCAGTACTTC.

The rearrangement uses TRBV7-3 and TRBJ2-7, with a possible D match to TRBD1 (5 bases). Looked up from germline, CDR1 is SGHTA and CDR2 is FQGTGA. This CDR3 is 14 amino acids long. Deletions cut 0 bases from V and 4 bases from J, with 10 bases between. CDR3 region: CASSLTRDSYEQYF. Here the CDR3 DNA reads TGTGCCAGCAGCTTAACCAGGGATTCGTACGAGCAGTACTTC.

The chain employs TRBV7-9 and TRBJ2-7; 11 bases map to TRBD2. This CDR3 has 15 amino acids. The V gene's germline CDR1 is SEHNR and CDR2 FQNEAQ (reference sequence). The trim removed 5 bases at V and 4 bases at J, leaving 7 bases unmatched. The CDR3 is CASSDPGLAEYEQYF. CDR3 sequence (DNA): TGTGCCAGCAGCGACCCGGGACTAGCGGAATACGAGCAGTACTTC. The complete variable domain, with remaining parts taken from reference TRBV7-9 and TRBJ2-7, reads DTGVSQNPRHKITKRGQNVTFRCDPISEHNRLYWYRQTLGQGPEFLTYFQNEAQLEKSRLLSDRFSAERPKGSFSTLEIQRTEQGDSAMYLCASSDPGLAEYEQYFGPGTRLTVT.

The CDR3 loop reads CASSPRLGEQFF. CDR3 DNA sequence: TGTGCCAGCTCACCGAGGTTAGGTGAGCAGTTCTTC. The J gene is TRBJ2-1, the V gene TRBV18, with no clear D. The CDR3 runs 12 residues. In germline, CDR1 is KGHSH, CDR2 LQKENI. Trimming cost V 3 bases and J 9 bases, with 9 bases left between them.

The gene calls are TRBV6-5 and TRBJ1-2; no firm D call. The CDR3 runs to 12 residues. Germline CDR1 is MNHEY and CDR2 is SVGAGI. The V gene lost 6 bases and the J gene lost 8 bases, with 13 bases spanning the gap. CDR3 residues: CASRRTAGGYTF. CDR3 sequence (DNA): TGTGCCAGCAGACGCACAGCGGGGGGCTACACCTTC.

The CDR3 is CSVDPTGLAREQFF. The CDR3 bases are TGCAGCGTTGACCCCACCGGACTAGCGAGAGAGCAGTTCTTC. The chain employs TRBV29-1 and TRBJ2-1, with 9 bases identical to TRBD2. Germline assignment: CDR1 SQVTM and CDR2 ANQGSEA. The CDR3 has 14 residues. With 3 bases clipped from V and 10 bases from J, the junction kept 10 bases outside the gene matches.

This clone was counted only a few times. This chain uses TRBV7-9 with TRBJ2-2, with a weak D call TRBD2 (5 bases). Looked up from germline, CDR1 is SEHNR and CDR2 is FQNEAQ (reference sequence). Deletions cut 3 bases from V and 4 bases from J, with 9 bases between. The CDR3 totals 14 residues. CDR3 in DNA: TGTGCCAGCAGCTTGAGGACTGGCACCGGGGAGCTGTTTTTT. It yields the protein CASSLRTGTGELFF.

The chain uses TRBV3-1 (or the pseudogene TRBV3-2) and TRBJ2-7; no definite D call. Trimming took 2 bases from V and 13 from J, leaving 12 bases between them. CDR3 length equals 11 residues. Germline CDR1 LGHDT, CDR2 YNNKEL (reference sequence). The DNA of the CDR3 is TGTGCCAGCAGCCAACAACAGTTCGTATACTTC. This sequence encodes CASSQQQFVYF.

In nucleotides, the CDR3 is TGTGCCAGCAGCTTATCATTGGACAGGGACTCCTACGAGCAGTACTTC. Amino acids: CASSLSLDRDSYEQYF. The genes are TRBV7-6 and TRBJ2-7, with TRBD1 matching 8 bases. CDR1 is SGHVS and CDR2 is FNYEAQ in the germline V gene. The CDR3 has 16 residues. V was clipped by 2 bases and J by 0 bases; unmatched bases: 6.

The chain couples TRBV2 to TRBJ2-3, with 14 nucleotides matching TRBD2. The ends lost 3 bases at V and 4 bases at J; junction bases unmatched: 3. CDR1 is SNHLY and CDR2 is FYNNEI in the germline V gene. The CDR3 is made up of 16 amino acids. The CDR3 DNA reads as TGTGCCAGCAGTGAGGGACTAGCGGGGGAGGCAGATACGCAGTATTTT. This gives the protein CASSEGLAGEADTQYF.

This CDR3 reads CASSYVLGGSYNEQFF. CDR3 bases: TGTGCCAGCAGTTACGTTCTGGGGGGCTCCTACAATGAGCAGTTCTTC. This chain connects TRBV6-5 to TRBJ2-1; maybe TRBD2 (6 bases). V was pared by 2 bases and J by 0 bases, with 11 bases between. The CDR3 is 16 residues long. Germline V CDR1 and CDR2: MNHEY, SVGAGI.

This clone was recorded once. V gene TRBV6-2 or TRBV6-3 combines with J gene TRBJ1-6; TRBD1 is a possible D gene (5 bases). Germline lookup yields CDR1 MNHEY and CDR2 SVGEGT. This CDR3 has 15 residues. V was shortened by 5 bases and J by 7 bases, with 15 bases between the two germline ends. The CDR3 region is CASSTREGINSPLHF. CDR3 DNA: TGTGCCAGCAGTACCAGGGAGGGGATAAATTCACCCCTCCACTTT.

This clone came up a few times. The chain has TRBV19 and TRBJ2-7, with D maybe TRBD1 (5 bases). Trimming left V 5 bases short and J 3 bases short, with 14 bases between. This CDR3 is 14 amino acids long. Per the germline V gene, CDR1 is LNHDA and CDR2 is SQIVND (reference sequence). In nucleotides, the CDR3 is TGTGCCAGTAGTCCCGCAGGGATCATCTACGAGCAGTACTTC. This codes for CASSPAGIIYEQYF.